The 21 T cell receptor beta chains in this list originate from one sample, sequenced in a study of T cells in localized non-small cell lung cancer. Profiling relied on immunoSEQ multiplex PCR, and the TCRdb table lists in-frame clones only, not all of them. Among around 91,000 clones, 87% were seen once, and the ten largest hold roughly 15%. Sequencing used peripheral blood, obtained before any cancer treatment. Receptors were obtained from a man aged 35 to 69 with stage I squamous cell lung carcinoma.

V gene TRBV25-1 combines with J gene TRBJ1-2; 7 bases align to TRBD1. Germline values: CDR1 MGHDK, CDR2 SYGVNS. The CDR3 is made up of 14 amino acids. Trimming at V came to 4 bases and at J to 3 bases, leaving 5 bases not matched to a gene. CDR3 bases: TGTGCCAGCAGTGTTACAGGGGCTGACTATGGCTACACCTTC. This sequence encodes CASSVTGADYGYTF.

The rearrangement uses TRBV4-1 and TRBJ1-1; 10 nucleotides match TRBD1. CDR1 and CDR2 (germline): MGHRA, YSYEKL. After removal of 7 bases from V and 5 bases from J, the junction contained 10 bases not matched to a gene. The CDR3 is 15 amino acids. In DNA, the CDR3 is TGCGCCAGCACTCAAGAGACAGGGGGCGGGACTGAAGCTTTCTTT. It specifies CASTQETGGGTEAFF.

As to this clone: The germline gene is not matched at one end of the junction; a read error may be the cause. The chain is built from TRBV29-1 and TRBJ1-1, with D hard to call. Per germline, CDR1 SQVTM and CDR2 ANQGSEA. The CDR3 is 11 residues long. The CDR3 here is CSVERVGQRQF. The CDR3 nucleotides are TGCAGCGTTGAAAGGGTAGGGCAAAGACAATTT. Looking up the rest from reference TRBV29-1 and TRBJ1-1 gives the full variable domain: SAVISQKPSRDICQRGTSLTIQCQVDSQVTMMFWYRQQPGQSLTLIATANQGSEATYESGFVIDKFPISRPNLTFSTLTVSNMSPEDSSIYLCSVERVGQRQFGQGTRLTVV.

The rearrangement joins TRBV9 to TRBJ1-1; possible D gene TRBD1, 6 bases. The CDR3 is 15 residues long. Deletions cut 3 bases from V and 2 bases from J, with 14 bases between. Germline V gene data show CDR1 as SGDLS and CDR2 as YYNGEE. The CDR3 here is CASSATTTGNTEAFF. As DNA, the CDR3 is TGTGCCAGCAGCGCTACAACGACAGGCAACACTGAAGCTTTCTTT.

This chain joins TRBV18 and TRBJ2-7, with TRBD1 as a possible D gene (6 bases). Germline CDR1 reads KGHSH; CDR2 reads LQKENI. V was pared by 6 bases and J by 6 bases, with 21 bases between. The CDR3 loop spans 15 amino acids. CDR3 nucleotide sequence: TGTGCCAGCTCCCCAGCAGGGGATTCGGGTGCCGAGCAGTACTTC. This sequence encodes CASSPAGDSGAEQYF.

The V gene is TRBV19, the J gene TRBJ2-1; 10 positions agree with TRBD1. The germline V gene encodes CDR1 LNHDA and CDR2 SQIVND (reference sequence). V lost 4 bases to trimming and J lost 2 bases; unmatched junction nucleotides: 5. CDR3 size: 16 residues. CDR3 region: CASSTTGQGAYNEQFF. CDR3 DNA: TGTGCCAGTAGTACCACCGGACAGGGGGCCTACAATGAGCAGTTCTTC.

This clone was detected only once. The V gene is TRBV6-1, the J gene TRBJ1-2; 7 bases are shared with TRBD1. Germline V gene data show CDR1 as MNHNS and CDR2 as SASEGT. V was pared by 7 bases and J by 5 bases, with 13 bases of the junction left unmatched. CDR3 length: 15 amino acids. This chain's CDR3 is CASKEGAPILYGYTF. The CDR3 DNA reads TGTGCCAGCAAAGAGGGGGCGCCGATACTTTATGGCTACACCTTC.

CDR3 sequence: CASSSRIRLEQYF. The CDR3 DNA is TGTGCCAGCAGCTCCAGAATACGACTGGAGCAGTACTTC. This chain uses TRBV7-2 with TRBJ2-7; D remains ambiguous. Germline V lookup: CDR1 SGHTA, CDR2 FQGNSA. V lost 4 bases and J 7 bases, leaving 14 bases between the germline ends. The CDR3 is 13 residues long.

The J gene is TRBJ2-2, the V gene TRBV6-1; no clear D gene. Germline lookup yields CDR1 MNHNS and CDR2 SASEGT. Trimming removed 7 bases from V and 5 bases from J, with 11 bases in between. CDR3 size: 13 residues. Here the CDR3 reads CASTPSGTGELFF. Here the CDR3 DNA reads TGTGCCAGCACCCCCTCAGGAACCGGGGAGCTGTTTTTT.

The chain recombines TRBV9 with TRBJ2-1; TRBD1 might be the D (6 bases). The CDR3 is made up of 15 amino acids. The germline gives CDR1 SGDLS, CDR2 YYNGEE. V lost 0 bases to trimming and J lost 4 bases, with 11 bases between them. In DNA, the CDR3 is TGTGCCAGCAGCGTAGCCAGGGGCCAGTACAATGAGCAGTTCTTC. This codes for CASSVARGQYNEQFF.

J is TRBJ2-5 and V is TRBV7-3; TRBD2 matches 9 bases. CDR3 length equals 20 residues. J was trimmed by 0 bases and V by 3 bases; bases with no gene match: 17. Per germline, CDR1 SGHTA and CDR2 FQGTGA. CDR3 DNA sequence: TGTGCCAGCAGCTTCTCCCGGGCTAGCGGGGAGGAATACAACCAAGAGACCCAGTACTTC. Protein: CASSFSRASGEEYNQETQYF.

V gene TRBV6-6 combines with J gene TRBJ1-5; the D gene is possibly TRBD1 (6 bases). The CDR3 contains 15 residues. V was pared by 2 bases and J by 0 bases, with 8 bases between. CDR1 and CDR2 (germline): MNHNY, SVGAGI (reference sequence). CDR3 nucleotide sequence: TGTGCCAGCAGTTACCAAGGGGGTAGCAATCAGCCCCAGCATTTT. It specifies CASSYQGGSNQPQHF.

This chain links TRBV6-1 with TRBJ2-6; 10 bases map to TRBD1. Per the germline V gene, CDR1 is MNHNS and CDR2 is SASEGT. Trimming took 2 bases from V and 2 from J; bases not matched to a gene: 3. The CDR3 totals 17 residues. Here the CDR3 reads CASSEMTGGAGANVLTF. In DNA form, the CDR3 reads TGTGCCAGCAGTGAAATGACAGGGGGCGCTGGGGCCAACGTCCTGACTTTC.

This chain joins TRBV10-3 and TRBJ2-7; no definite D call. This CDR3 comprises 13 residues. V lost 6 bases and J lost 4, with 13 bases in between. Germline V gene sequence: CDR1 ENHRY, CDR2 SYGVKD. Here the CDR3 reads CAISRQAPYEQYF. DNA of the CDR3: TGTGCCATCAGCCGCCAGGCCCCTTACGAGCAGTACTTC.

The rearrangement uses TRBV6-1 and TRBJ1-5, with 7 bases fitting TRBD1. Germline assignment: CDR1 MNHNS and CDR2 SASEGT. The junction had 6 bases not matched to a gene; V was cut back by 4 bases and J by 3 bases. This CDR3 contains 15 residues. CDR3 loop: CASSATRGHNQPQHF. The CDR3 nucleotides read TGTGCCAGCAGTGCCACGAGGGGGCACAATCAGCCCCAGCATTTT.

The J gene is TRBJ2-7, the V gene TRBV30; D remains ambiguous. CDR3 size: 12 residues. Trimming cost V 5 bases and J 2 bases, with 10 bases left between them. Looked up from germline, CDR1 is GTSNPN and CDR2 is SVGIG (reference sequence). The CDR3 bases are TGTGCCTGGCAAATGGATGCCTACGAGCAGTACTTC. Translation: CAWQMDAYEQYF.

V is TRBV15 and J is TRBJ1-5, with unresolved D. The V gene's germline CDR1 is LNHNV and CDR2 YYDKDF (reference sequence). The CDR3 length is 19 residues. The V end was cut by 0 bases, the J end by 1 base, with 19 bases between. The DNA of the CDR3 is TGTGCCACCAGCAGAGATTCCCCAAAACTACTAGCGAGCAATCAGCCCCAGCATTTT. Encoded protein: CATSRDSPKLLASNQPQHF.

This chain links TRBV19 with TRBJ1-2; a weak D match, TRBD1 (6 bases). CDR1 is LNHDA, CDR2 SQIVND, per germline (reference sequence). The V end was cut by 5 bases, the J end by 1 base, with 20 bases between. The CDR3 is made up of 17 amino acids. The DNA of the CDR3 is TGTGCCAGTAGTCTGGTTATGGGGGCCGGCATTAACTATGGCTACACCTTC. Its protein product is CASSLVMGAGINYGYTF.

The chain joins TRBV6-4 to TRBJ1-1, with a possible D match to TRBD1 (5 bases). This CDR3 contains 11 residues. V dropped 2 bases and J dropped 10 bases, with 8 bases sitting between them. Germline-derived CDR1 and CDR2 are MRHNA and SNTAGT. CDR3 in amino acids: CASSDGALAFF. The CDR3 DNA follows: TGTGCCAGCAGTGACGGGGCGTTAGCTTTCTTT.

The chain links TRBV2 to TRBJ1-6; 8 nucleotides agree with TRBD1. The V segment lost 6 bases and the J segment 7 bases; nucleotides outside the gene matches: 8. This CDR3 has 15 residues. Looked up from germline, CDR1 is SNHLY and CDR2 is FYNNEI. CDR3 residues: CASRTGGGGNSPLHF. The CDR3 DNA reads TGTGCCAGCAGAACAGGGGGAGGAGGGAATTCACCCCTCCACTTT.

This clone was observed a single time. A much larger clonotype is one base distant, so this may be a read error. The CDR3 protein is CARSTTGIQYF. As DNA, the CDR3 is TGTGCCCGCAGTACGACTGGTATTCAGTACTTC. This chain connects TRBV6-5 to TRBJ2-4; D remains ambiguous. This CDR3 has 11 amino acids. Germline loops: CDR1 MNHEY, CDR2 SVGAGI.